The source of this TCR beta chain is a study of T cell responses to AZD1222 COVID-19 vaccine. Study observations and caveats: All repertoire sampling was performed exclusively after the peak T cell response. Females outnumbered males among donors, who were mostly white British; clonal diversity was possibly underestimated. Mapped onto spike, vaccine-associated CD4 TCRs spanned it and were dominant at 160-218 and 743-854.

The CDR3 loop spans 15 amino acids. V was clipped by 1 base and J by 9 bases, with 13 bases between them. Germline V gene sequence: CDR1 MNHNS, CDR2 SASEGT. Second-dose schedules of about 4 or about 12 weeks were combined. Profiling relied on immunoSEQ multiplex PCR, and the TCRdb table lists in-frame clones only, not all of them. The profile covers 100,000 to 120,000 clones, with 92% appearing a single time and 2.5% taken by the ten largest. Comment on this clone: Its antigen is still unknown.

This chain uses TRBV6-1 with TRBJ1-6; D is unresolved. This material consisted of peripheral blood, taken 28 days after the second AZD1222 dose. This TCR was sampled from an adult who received the AZD1222 COVID-19 vaccine. The CDR3 sequence: CASSEVGLLVSPLHF. In DNA form, the CDR3 reads TGTGCCAGCAGTGAAGTGGGCCTCCTGGTTTCACCCCTCCACTTT.